This TCR beta chain was found in a study of blood T cells in healthy people across ages. The germline V gene has CDR1 SQVTM and CDR2 ANQGSEA. The CDR3 extends over 15 amino acids. The second PCR ran roughly 6 to 11 cycles with a sample-barcoded 5' primer and J-beta primers. TCRdb called the 5' RACE reads again in MiXCR, with one record for every CDR3 protein. The sample holds around 690,000 distinct CDR3 sequences; about 53% are singletons and the top ten take 30% to 45%. Isolation of PBMCs gave at least 7 million cells per sample. This clonotype was detected a few times. This chain links TRBV29-1 with TRBJ2-5; 10 nucleotides line up with TRBD1. The assigned J gene may be wrong: the sequence end matches TRBJ2-7 better. The origin of this receptor is a man aged 55-75 years in good health. The sample was blood. CDR3 in DNA: TGCAGCGTTTCAGCTCCCGGGACAGGGGATGACGAGCAGTACTTC. Protein: CSVSAPGTGDDEQYF.